This entry describes one T cell receptor (beta chain). This sample was taken from a study of PD-L1 blockade in urothelial cancer. Study overall: Males with urothelial cancer arising in the bladder constituted about nine tenths of the roughly 29 patients.

Described time point: pretreatment peripheral blood. Between 1 and 8 samples, pretreatment and on-treatment, were given by each patient. Using immunoSEQ multiplex PCR, the repertoire was profiled, and TCRdb retains in-frame clones only, with some absent. The sample lists 80,000 to 90,000 clones, over 65% occurring once. The sequence was obtained from a man between 60 and 75 years old with urothelial cancer. Sample: PBMCs, taken around atezolizumab (anti-PD-L1) treatment.

CDR3 sequence reads: CASSGLAKNIQYF. CDR3 sequence (DNA): TGCGCCAGCAGCGGACTAGCCAAAAACATTCAGTACTTC. The chain couples TRBV4-1 to TRBJ2-4; TRBD2 might be the D (5 bases). The CDR3 consists of 13 residues. V lost 5 bases to trimming and J lost 0 bases, with 5 bases between them. Germline CDR1 reads MGHRA; CDR2 reads YSYEKL.